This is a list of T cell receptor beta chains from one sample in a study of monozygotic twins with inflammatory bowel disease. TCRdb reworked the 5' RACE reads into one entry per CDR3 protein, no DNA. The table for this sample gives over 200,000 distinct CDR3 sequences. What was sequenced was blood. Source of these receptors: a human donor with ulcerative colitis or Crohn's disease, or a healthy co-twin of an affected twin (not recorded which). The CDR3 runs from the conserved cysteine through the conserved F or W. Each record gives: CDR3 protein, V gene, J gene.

CDR3aa: CSARDVRGEEQYF
v_gene: TRBV20-1
j_gene: TRBJ2-7

CDR3aa: CSATPRGWGSYEQYF
v_gene: TRBV20-1
j_gene: TRBJ2-7

CDR3aa: CASSPPTGQFGTQYF
v_gene: TRBV18
j_gene: TRBJ2-3

CDR3aa: CASSLFGNSYEQYF
v_gene: TRBV7-2
j_gene: TRBJ2-7

CDR3aa: CAISESWIVGSQETQYF
v_gene: TRBV10-3
j_gene: TRBJ2-5

CDR3aa: CASSLINDRAGELFF
v_gene: TRBV7-3
j_gene: TRBJ2-2

CDR3aa: CASSSPAGGGAIGELFF
v_gene: TRBV7-8
j_gene: TRBJ2-2

CDR3aa: CASSLATGTLVTDTQYF
v_gene: TRBV5-4
j_gene: TRBJ2-3

CDR3aa: CASSLVIGEKLFF
v_gene: TRBV11-2
j_gene: TRBJ1-4

CDR3aa: CASSFGRGRGTGELFF
v_gene: TRBV7-8
j_gene: TRBJ2-2

CDR3aa: CASSFQGRLSSGVSYEQYF
v_gene: TRBV11-2
j_gene: TRBJ2-7

CDR3aa: CASSLESLGQTYEQNF
v_gene: TRBV28
j_gene: TRBJ2-7

CDR3aa: CSVEKGDRDEQYF
v_gene: TRBV20-1
j_gene: TRBJ2-7

CDR3aa: CASSMEGRDGYTF
v_gene: TRBV19
j_gene: TRBJ1-2

CDR3aa: CASSATGTEIYEQYF
v_gene: TRBV5-1
j_gene: TRBJ2-7

CDR3aa: CASSHSTGGNEAFF
v_gene: TRBV3-1
j_gene: TRBJ1-1

CDR3aa: CASSAGGNTEAFF
v_gene: TRBV9
j_gene: TRBJ1-1

CDR3aa: CASSLQDNTGELFF
v_gene: TRBV5-1
j_gene: TRBJ2-2

CDR3aa: CASSSPSSSQGNYNEQFF
v_gene: TRBV11-2
j_gene: TRBJ2-1

CDR3aa: CASSPTGQDTQYF
v_gene: TRBV3-1
j_gene: TRBJ2-3